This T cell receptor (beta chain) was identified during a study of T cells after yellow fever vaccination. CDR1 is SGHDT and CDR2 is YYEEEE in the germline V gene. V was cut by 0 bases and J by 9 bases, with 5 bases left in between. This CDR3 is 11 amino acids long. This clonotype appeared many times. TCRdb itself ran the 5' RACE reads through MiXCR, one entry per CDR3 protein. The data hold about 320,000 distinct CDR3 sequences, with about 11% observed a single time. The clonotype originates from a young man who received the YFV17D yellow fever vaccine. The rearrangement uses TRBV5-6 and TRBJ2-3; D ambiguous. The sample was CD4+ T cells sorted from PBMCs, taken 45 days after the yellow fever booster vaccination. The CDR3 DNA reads TGTGCCAGCAGCTTGGAGCGAACGCAGTATTTT. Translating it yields CASSLERTQYF. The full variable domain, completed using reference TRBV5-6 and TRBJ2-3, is DAGVTQSPTHLIKTRGQQVTLRCSPKSGHDTVSWYQQALGQGPQFIFQYYEEEERQRGNFPDRFSGHQFPNYSSELNVNALLLGDSALYLCASSLERTQYFGPGTRLTVL.